This entry lists 13 T cell receptor beta chains sequenced from one sample in a study of early T cells in non-severe SARS-CoV-2 infection. TCRdb re-derived calls from the 5' RACE reads in MiXCR, one entry per CDR3 protein. This table holds approximately 99,000 distinct CDR3 sequences, 12% found once. The sequencing input was whole blood. These receptor sequences come from an adult who was a healthcare worker with PCR-confirmed SARS-CoV-2 infection or an uninfected control (not recorded which).

The chain combines TRBV10-3 with TRBJ2-1; D perhaps matches TRBD1 (6 bases). In germline, CDR1 is ENHRY, CDR2 SYGVKD. Trimming took off 4 bases at V and 10 bases at J, with 8 bases between the two ends. CDR3 length: 11 amino acids. CDR3 in DNA: TGTGCCATCAGTGGGGGGCTGGAGCAGTTCTTC. Translating it yields CAISGGLEQFF.

The chain has TRBV11-2 and TRBJ2-7, with TRBD2 matching over 7 bases. CDR3 size: 15 residues. Trimming took 4 bases from V and 4 from J; bases not matched to a gene: 10. Germline assignment: CDR1 SGHAT and CDR2 FQNNGV. The DNA for the CDR3 is TGTGCCAGCAGCTCCTACGTTGAGCGGGGATACGAGCAGTACTTC. As protein: CASSSYVERGYEQYF.

This chain links TRBV25-1 with TRBJ1-1; D unclear. Trimming removed 8 bases from V and 0 bases from J, with 7 bases in between. Germline CDR1 MGHDK, CDR2 SYGVNS. This CDR3 is built from 12 residues. The CDR3 sequence is CASQRLNTEAFF. The CDR3 bases are TGTGCCAGCCAGAGGTTGAACACTGAAGCTTTCTTT. Full variable domain (outside the CDR3, taken from reference TRBV25-1 and TRBJ1-1): EADIYQTPRYLVIGTGKKITLECSQTMGHDKMYWYQQDPGMELHLIHYSYGVNSTEKGDLSSESTVSRIRTEHFPLTLESARPSHTSQYLCASQRLNTEAFFGQGTRLTVV.

This clonotype turned up a few times. This rearrangement joins TRBV20-1 to TRBJ2-3, with 10 positions matching TRBD2. The CDR3 is 15 amino acids. Trimming cost V 4 bases and J 3 bases; bases outside gene matches: 7. Germline V CDR1 and CDR2: DFQATT, SNEGSKA (reference sequence). The chain's CDR3 is CSAKPTSGITDTQYF. As DNA, the CDR3 is TGCAGTGCTAAGCCCACTAGCGGGATAACAGATACGCAGTATTTT.

This rearrangement joins TRBV20-1 to TRBJ2-3, with D tentatively TRBD2 (6 bases). CDR1 is DFQATT, CDR2 SNEGSKA, per germline (reference sequence). This CDR3 comprises 16 residues. V was cut by 3 bases and J by 3 bases, with 19 bases left in between. The CDR3 DNA reads as TGCAGTGCTAGCTGGGAGGAGTTGGTACTGACAGATACGCAGTATTTT. Protein product: CSASWEELVLTDTQYF.

This clonotype was counted many times. The rearrangement uses TRBV27 and TRBJ1-2, with TRBD1 identical over 9 bases. The length of the CDR3 is 13 residues. Trimming removed 4 bases from V and 5 bases from J; junction bases left unmatched: 2. Germline CDR1 reads MNHEY; CDR2 reads SMNVEV (reference sequence). The CDR3 region has the DNA TGTGCCAGCAGTTACGGGACAGGGTATGGCTACACCTTC. This gives the protein CASSYGTGYGYTF.

In this sample, this clonotype turned up a few times. The rearrangement uses TRBV12-5 and TRBJ2-1; tentatively, D is TRBD1 or TRBD2 (5 bases each). This CDR3 is 15 amino acids long. V was trimmed by 3 bases and J by 4 bases, leaving 13 bases between them. The germline CDR1 and CDR2 sequences are LGHNT and FRNRAP. The CDR3 spells CASGFARGPYNEQFF. The DNA for the CDR3 is TGTGCTAGTGGTTTTGCCCGGGGACCTTACAATGAGCAGTTCTTC.

This sequence joins TRBV30 and TRBJ2-7; TRBD2 aligns across 8 bases. Trimming cost V 0 bases and J 2 bases; bases outside gene matches: 3. The germline V gene encodes CDR1 GTSNPN and CDR2 SVGIG (reference sequence). The CDR3 consists of 14 residues. The CDR3 DNA reads TGTGCCTGGAGTGTTCGGGGGGGTACCTACGAGCAGTACTTC. This sequence encodes CAWSVRGGTYEQYF.

This clonotype came up a few times. The chain joins TRBV7-9 to TRBJ2-4; TRBD2 aligns across 8 bases. The J segment lost 9 bases and the V segment lost 5 bases, leaving 18 bases of the junction unmatched. CDR1 is SEHNR, CDR2 FQNEAQ, per germline (reference sequence). CDR3 length: 17 amino acids. CDR3 coding DNA: TGTGCCAGCAGCCCCCCGACGTTTCTGCGGGAGGAACCCATTCAGTACTTC. It codes for CASSPPTFLREEPIQYF.

This rearrangement joins TRBV18 to TRBJ2-4, with a weak D call TRBD2 (5 bases). This CDR3 contains 14 residues. Trimming stripped 3 bases from V and 5 bases from J, with 11 bases between. CDR1 and CDR2 from the germline V gene are KGHSH and LQKENI. The CDR3 sequence is CASSPSGSENIQYF. The CDR3 DNA is TGTGCCAGCTCACCTTCGGGGTCGGAAAACATTCAGTACTTC.

The chain recombines TRBV5-1 with TRBJ2-1, with D unclear. The CDR3 consists of 14 residues. CDR1 SGHRS and CDR2 YFSETQ come from the germline V gene. Between the trimmed V and J ends, which lost 4 bases and 0 bases, there was a span of 8 bases. The CDR3 reads CASSLASSYNEQFF. DNA for the CDR3: TGCGCCAGCAGCCTCGCGAGCTCCTACAATGAGCAGTTCTTC.

This clonotype was found a few times. This chain uses TRBV11-2 with TRBJ1-1; no definite D call. Germline V gene lookup returns CDR1 SGHAT and CDR2 FQNNGV. Trimming removed 5 bases from V and 2 bases from J, with 15 bases in between. There are 15 residues in the CDR3. CDR3 sequence reads: CASSRTTYRNTEAFF. The CDR3, as DNA: TGTGCCAGCAGCCGGACGACGTACAGAAACACTGAAGCTTTCTTT. The entire variable domain, with the rest obtained from reference TRBV11-2 and TRBJ1-1, is as follows: EAGVAQSPRYKIIEKRQSVAFWCNPISGHATLYWYQQILGQGPKLLIQFQNNGVVDDSQLPKDRFSAERLKGVDSTLKIQPAKLEDSAVYLCASSRTTYRNTEAFFGQGTRLTVV.

This clonotype was counted many times. The chain employs TRBV30 and TRBJ2-2; TRBD1 is a possible D gene (5 bases). This CDR3 contains 14 residues. V was pared by 5 bases and J by 4 bases, with 14 bases between. CDR1 and CDR2 from the germline V gene are GTSNPN and SVGIG (reference sequence). For the CDR3, the DNA is TGTGCCTGGTCCCAGGGCGGATCCACCGGGGAGCTGTTTTTT. Translating gives CAWSQGGSTGELFF. The variable domain in full, with the rest retrieved from reference TRBV30 and TRBJ2-2, is SQTIHQWPATLVQPVGSPLSLECTVEGTSNPNLYWYRQAAGRGLQLLFYSVGIGQISSEVPQNLSASRPQDRQFILSSKKLLLSDSGFYLCAWSQGGSTGELFFGEGSRLTVL.